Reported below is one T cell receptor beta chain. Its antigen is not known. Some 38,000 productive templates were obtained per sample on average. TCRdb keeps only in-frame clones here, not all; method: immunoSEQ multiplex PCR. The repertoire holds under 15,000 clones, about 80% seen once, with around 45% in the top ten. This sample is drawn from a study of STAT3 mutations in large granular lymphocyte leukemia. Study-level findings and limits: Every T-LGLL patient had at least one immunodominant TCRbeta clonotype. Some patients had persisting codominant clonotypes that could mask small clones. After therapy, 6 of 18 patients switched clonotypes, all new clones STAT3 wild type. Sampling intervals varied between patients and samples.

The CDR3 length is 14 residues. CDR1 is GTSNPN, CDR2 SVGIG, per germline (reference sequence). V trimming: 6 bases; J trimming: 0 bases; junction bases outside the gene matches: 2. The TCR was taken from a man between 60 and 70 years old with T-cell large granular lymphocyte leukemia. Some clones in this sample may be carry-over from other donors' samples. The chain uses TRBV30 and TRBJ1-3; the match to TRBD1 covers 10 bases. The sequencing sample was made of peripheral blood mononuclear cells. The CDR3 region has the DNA TGTGCCTGTCGGACAGGGGGCTCTGGAAACACCATATATTTT. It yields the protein CACRTGGSGNTIYF.